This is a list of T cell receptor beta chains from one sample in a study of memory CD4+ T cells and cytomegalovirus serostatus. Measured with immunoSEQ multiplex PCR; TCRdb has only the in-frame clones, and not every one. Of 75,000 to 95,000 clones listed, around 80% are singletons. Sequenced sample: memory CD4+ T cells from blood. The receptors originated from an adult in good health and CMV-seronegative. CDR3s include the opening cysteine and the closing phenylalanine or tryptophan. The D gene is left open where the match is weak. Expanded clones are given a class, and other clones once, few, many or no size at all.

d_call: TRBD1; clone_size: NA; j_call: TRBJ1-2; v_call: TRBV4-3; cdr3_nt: TGCGCCAGCAGCCAGGTTACAGGGGGTGGCTACACCTTC; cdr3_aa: CASSQVTGGGYTF
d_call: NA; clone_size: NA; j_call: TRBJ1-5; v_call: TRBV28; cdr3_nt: TGTGCCAGCAGTTTGTACCGGGACGATCAGCCCCAGCATTTT; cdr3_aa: CASSLYRDDQPQHF
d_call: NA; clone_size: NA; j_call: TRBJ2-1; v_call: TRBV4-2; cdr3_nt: TGTGCCAGCAGCCAAGCGCGGGTTTCACCCTACAATGAGCAGTTCTTC; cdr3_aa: CASSQARVSPYNEQFF
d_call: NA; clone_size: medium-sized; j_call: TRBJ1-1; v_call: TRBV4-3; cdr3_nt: TGCGCCAGCAGCCAAGATCGATCGGGATATGAAGCTTTCTTT; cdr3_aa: CASSQDRSGYEAFF
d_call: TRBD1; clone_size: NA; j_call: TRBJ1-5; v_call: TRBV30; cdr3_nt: TGTGCCCGGAAGTACAGGGGATTTCAGCCCCAGCATTTT; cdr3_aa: CARKYRGFQPQHF
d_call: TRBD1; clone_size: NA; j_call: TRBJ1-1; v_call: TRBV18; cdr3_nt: TGTGCCAGCTCACTGGGACAGGACACTGAAGCTTTCTTT; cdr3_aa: CASSLGQDTEAFF
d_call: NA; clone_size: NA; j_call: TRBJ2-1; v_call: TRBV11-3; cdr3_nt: TGTGCCAGCAGCTTAGACGCGGGGTGGAATGAGCAGTTCTTC; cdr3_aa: CASSLDAGWNEQFF
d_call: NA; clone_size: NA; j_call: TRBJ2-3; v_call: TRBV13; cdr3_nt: TGTGCCAGCAGCTTAATCAGACAGAACACAGATACGCAGTATTTT; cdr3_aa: CASSLIRQNTDTQYF
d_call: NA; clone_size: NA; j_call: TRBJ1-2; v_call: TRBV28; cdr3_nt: TGTGCCAGCAGTTTAGTGGGTAACTATGGCTACACCTTC; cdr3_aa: CASSLVGNYGYTF
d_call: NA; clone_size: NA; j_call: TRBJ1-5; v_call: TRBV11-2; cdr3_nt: TGTGCCAGCAGCCCTGGACAGCTTAGCAATCAGCCCCAGCATTTT; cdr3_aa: CASSPGQLSNQPQHF
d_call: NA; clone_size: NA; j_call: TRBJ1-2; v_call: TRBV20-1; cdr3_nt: TGCAGTTGGGGCAGCTATGGCTACACCTTC; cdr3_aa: CSWGSYGYTF
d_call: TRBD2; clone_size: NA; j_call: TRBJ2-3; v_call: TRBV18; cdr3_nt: TGTGCCAGCTCACCAAGGACTAGCGGGGGTACAGATACGCAGTATTTT; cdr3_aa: CASSPRTSGGTDTQYF
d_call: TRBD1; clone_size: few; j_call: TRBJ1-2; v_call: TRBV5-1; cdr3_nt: TGCGCCAGCAGCTTGGAGGTAGGGGGACAGGCCTATGGCTACACCTTC; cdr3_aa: CASSLEVGGQAYGYTF
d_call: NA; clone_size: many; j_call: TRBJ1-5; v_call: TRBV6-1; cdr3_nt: TGTGCCAGCAGTGAGCGGACGGAGACTTATAGCAATCAGCCCCAGCATTTT; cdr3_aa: CASSERTETYSNQPQHF
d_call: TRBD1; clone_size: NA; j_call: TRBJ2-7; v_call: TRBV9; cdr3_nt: TGTGCCAGCAGCATAAGCGGAGACAGGGGCCACGAGCAGTACTTC; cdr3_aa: CASSISGDRGHEQYF
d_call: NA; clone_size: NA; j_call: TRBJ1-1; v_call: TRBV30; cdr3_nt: TGTGCCTGGAGTCCAGGGACGGCGGGGGGGATTACTGAAGCTTTCTTT; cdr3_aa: CAWSPGTAGGITEAFF
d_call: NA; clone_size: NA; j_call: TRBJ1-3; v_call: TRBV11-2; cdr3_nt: TGTGCCAGCAGCGCCCGAGTGGGGGCAGACACCATATATTTT; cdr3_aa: CASSARVGADTIYF
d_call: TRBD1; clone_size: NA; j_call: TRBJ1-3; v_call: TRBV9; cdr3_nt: TGTGCCAGCACCCAGGGGACAGACGGAAACACCATATATTTT; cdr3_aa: CASTQGTDGNTIYF
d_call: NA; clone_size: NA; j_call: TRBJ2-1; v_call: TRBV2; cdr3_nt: TGTGCCAGCAGATTAGAGGGTGAGCAGTTCTTC; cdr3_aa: CASRLEGEQFF
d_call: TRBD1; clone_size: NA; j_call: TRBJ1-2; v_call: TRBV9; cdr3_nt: TGTGCCAGCACCAAAGGCCAGGGACAGGGAGCTTATGGCTACACCTTC; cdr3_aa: CASTKGQGQGAYGYTF
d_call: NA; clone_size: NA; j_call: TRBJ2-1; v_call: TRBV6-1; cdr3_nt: TGTGCCAGCAAGAGGGGAGAGGGTTCCTACAATGAGCAGTTCTTC; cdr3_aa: CASKRGEGSYNEQFF
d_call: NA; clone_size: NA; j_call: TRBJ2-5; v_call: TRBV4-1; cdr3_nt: TGCGCCAGCAGCCAAAGGCCACTGAGGTACCAAGAGACCCAGTACTTC; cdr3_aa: CASSQRPLRYQETQYF
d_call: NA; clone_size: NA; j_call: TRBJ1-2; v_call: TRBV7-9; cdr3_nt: TGTGCCAGCAGCTCGGGACTCGTGGGCTACACCTTC; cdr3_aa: CASSSGLVGYTF
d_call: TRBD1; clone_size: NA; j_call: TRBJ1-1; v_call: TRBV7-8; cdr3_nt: TGTGCCAGCAGCCCGACAGGGGGGGATCTCACTGAAGCTTTCTTT; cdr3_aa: CASSPTGGDLTEAFF
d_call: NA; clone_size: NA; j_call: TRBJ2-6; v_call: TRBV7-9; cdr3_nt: TGTGCCAGCAGCTTAAACAGGGTTGGGGCCAACGTCCTGACTTTC; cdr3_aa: CASSLNRVGANVLTF
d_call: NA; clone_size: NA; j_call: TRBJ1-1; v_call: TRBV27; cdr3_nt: TGTGCCAGCAGCACAGGGATGAACACTGAAGCTTTCTTT; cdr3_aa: CASSTGMNTEAFF